The clone carrying this TCR beta chain appeared a few times. The data derive from a study of T cell repertoires in cytomegalovirus infection. CDR1 is SEHNR and CDR2 is FQNEAQ in the germline V gene (reference sequence). V shed 6 bases and J shed 0 bases, with 17 bases lying between them. The CDR3 has 16 residues. One entry per CDR3 protein results from TCRdb running MiXCR on the reads. The table lists 630,000 or so distinct CDR3 sequences, approximately 24% of them singletons. The chain combines TRBV7-9 with TRBJ1-1, with TRBD1 as a possible D gene (6 bases). The specimen was CD8+ T cells from PBMCs. This receptor was obtained from a human donor in good health (CMV status not recorded). Some clones in this sample may be carry-over from other donors' samples. CDR3 sequence: CASRLGAGEMNTEAFF. The CDR3 DNA reads TGTGCCAGCAGGCTGGGGGCAGGGGAGATGAACACTGAAGCTTTCTTT.